This entry describes one T cell receptor (beta chain). CDR1 SEHNR and CDR2 FQNEAQ come from the germline V gene (reference sequence). The V gene lost 5 bases and the J gene lost 6 bases, with 7 bases spanning the gap. The CDR3 runs 11 residues. For the second PCR, which ran for roughly 7 to 11 cycles, a sample-barcoded 5' primer and a J-beta primer mix were used. Per sample, CDR3-containing paired-end reads numbered at least 2.5 million. MiXCR was run by TCRdb on the 5' RACE reads, yielding one entry per CDR3 protein. The repertoire consists of about 560,000 distinct CDR3 sequences, with about 25% occurring once and the leading ten covering approximately 3.7%. The sample belongs to a study of blood T cells in healthy people across ages. In the study overall: T cells yielded about one barcoded beta molecule per two cells through template switching.

These data are also associated with another study on T cells of mothers and their children. That work states: Overlap ran slightly, non-significantly higher for related than unrelated mother-child pairs.

The rearrangement joins TRBV7-9 to TRBJ2-5; D remains unclear. Material for sequencing was blood. The sequence was collected from a boy aged 2 to 10 in good health. The CDR3 DNA sequence: TGTGCCAGCAGCGCCGAGAAGACCCAGTACTTC. It encodes CASSAEKTQYF.